This entry lists 13 T cell receptor beta chains sequenced from one sample in a study of cytomegalovirus exposure and HLA in healthy donors. Amplification used 60 Vbeta primers and 13 Jbeta primers. The protocol was immunoSEQ multiplex PCR, while the TCRdb copy is restricted to in-frame clones and leaves out a portion. The profile shows 150,000 to 200,000 clones, roughly 80% of them singletons. The sequenced material came from PBMCs. Source of these receptors: a woman aged 45 to 65 in good health and CMV-seropositive.

The gene calls are TRBV9 and TRBJ1-6, with D possibly being TRBD1 (6 bases). The CDR3 loop spans 16 amino acids. In germline, CDR1 is SGDLS, CDR2 YYNGEE. Deletions cut 4 bases from V and 6 bases from J, with 17 bases between. The CDR3, as DNA: TGTGCCAGCAGCCTACAGGGCCCGGGAGGTAATTCACCCCTCCACTTT. Its protein is CASSLQGPGGNSPLHF.

The chain is built from TRBV5-6 and TRBJ1-6, with 7 bases that match TRBD1. The junction had 7 bases not matched to a gene; V was cut back by 5 bases and J by 8 bases. CDR1 is SGHDT, CDR2 YYEEEE, per germline. This CDR3 has 14 amino acids. The CDR3 region is CASRQRQGYSPLHF. CDR3 DNA sequence: TGTGCCAGCAGGCAGAGACAGGGATATTCACCCCTCCACTTT. The variable domain in full, completed from reference TRBV5-6 and TRBJ1-6, reads DAGVTQSPTHLIKTRGQQVTLRCSPKSGHDTVSWYQQALGQGPQFIFQYYEEEERQRGNFPDRFSGHQFPNYSSELNVNALLLGDSALYLCASRQRQGYSPLHFGNGTRLTVT.

The chain links TRBV4-2 to TRBJ1-2, with 7 positions matching TRBD1. V shed 0 bases and J 4 bases; nucleotides not matched to a gene: 8. Germline lookup yields CDR1 LGHNA and CDR2 YNFKEQ. This CDR3 is built from 16 residues. CDR3 region: CASSQEAKGGFYGYTF. The CDR3 DNA follows: TGTGCCAGCAGCCAAGAGGCTAAAGGGGGCTTCTATGGCTACACCTTC.

This clone came up a few times. The chain links TRBV7-9 to TRBJ1-1; no clear D. CDR1 is SEHNR and CDR2 is FQNEAQ in the germline V gene (reference sequence). The CDR3 length is 15 residues. Trimming shortened V by 5 bases and J by 1 base, and 14 bases separated the two germline ends. The chain's CDR3 is CASSRTTQANTEAFF. CDR3 coding DNA: TGTGCCAGCAGCCGTACAACGCAGGCGAACACTGAAGCTTTCTTT. The complete variable domain, with remaining parts taken from reference TRBV7-9 and TRBJ1-1, reads DTGVSQNPRHKITKRGQNVTFRCDPISEHNRLYWYRQTLGQGPEFLTYFQNEAQLEKSRLLSDRFSAERPKGSFSTLEIQRTEQGDSAMYLCASSRTTQANTEAFFGQGTRLTVV.

The CDR3 DNA is TGTGCCAGCTCACTTGAGGCGTCCTACAATGAGCAGTTCTTC. Protein: CASSLEASYNEQFF. V usage is TRBV18 and J usage is TRBJ2-1; no reliable D call. Trimming stripped 4 bases from V and 1 base from J, with 8 bases between. Germline assignment: CDR1 KGHSH and CDR2 LQKENI. The CDR3 length is 14 residues.

V usage is TRBV19 and J usage is TRBJ2-2, with a weak D call TRBD2 (5 bases). Germline CDR1 is LNHDA and CDR2 is SQIVND (reference sequence). CDR3 size: 15 residues. V lost 3 bases to trimming and J lost 5 bases, with 13 bases between them. DNA for the CDR3: TGTGCCAGTAGTATGCGGAGGAGAGGTACCGGGGAGCTGTTTTTT. This sequence encodes CASSMRRRGTGELFF.

This clone came up a few times. This chain connects TRBV11-2 to TRBJ2-1; 9 bases align to TRBD2. The CDR3 is 15 amino acids. Per germline, CDR1 SGHAT and CDR2 FQNNGV. Trimming cost V 1 base and J 6 bases; bases outside gene matches: 4. CDR3 amino acids: CASSLGLAASNEQFF. The CDR3 coding sequence is TGTGCCAGCAGCTTAGGACTAGCGGCTTCCAATGAGCAGTTCTTC.

This clone was recorded a few times. This chain joins TRBV9 and TRBJ2-5; a weak D match, TRBD2 (5 bases). With the DNA end fitting TRBJ2-7 better, the J assignment may be wrong. The CDR3 has 14 amino acids. The germline CDR1 and CDR2 sequences are SGDLS and YYNGEE. CDR3 loop: CASSVAEGPYEQYF. CDR3 DNA: TGTGCCAGCAGCGTAGCCGAGGGCCCCTACGAGCAGTACTTC.

The gene calls are TRBV2 and TRBJ1-2; no clear D gene. Per germline, CDR1 SNHLY and CDR2 FYNNEI. The CDR3 has 8 amino acids. V was clipped by 4 bases and J by 14 bases, with 5 bases between them. CDR3 protein: CASSGETF. The CDR3 nucleotides read TGTGCCAGCAGTGGTGAGACCTTC.

As regards this clone: A read error may account for a junction end that differs from germline. The chain employs TRBV5-1 and TRBJ2-7, with 9 bases identical to TRBD1. Germline V gene lookup returns CDR1 SGHRS and CDR2 YFSETQ. This CDR3 contains 15 residues. CDR3 sequence: CTSSLDRGSVDEQYF. The CDR3 DNA follows: TGCACCAGCAGCTTGGACAGGGGATCGGTGGACGAGCAGTACTTC.

This clone has just one count. V and J are TRBV6-1 and TRBJ1-1; weak D call: TRBD1 (6 bases). The CDR3 is 13 residues long. Germline values: CDR1 MNHNS, CDR2 SASEGT. V lost 8 bases and J 4 bases, leaving 14 bases between the germline ends. Here the CDR3 reads CASREGVGTEAFF. The CDR3, as DNA: TGTGCCAGCCGGGAGGGGGTGGGCACTGAAGCTTTCTTT.

This clone has only a few counts. The V call is TRBV11-2, the J call TRBJ1-6; 7 bases map to TRBD1. The CDR3 runs 16 residues. V trimming: 6 bases; J trimming: 0 bases; junction bases outside the gene matches: 5. Per the germline V gene, CDR1 is SGHAT and CDR2 is FQNNGV. The CDR3 DNA sequence: TGTGCCAGCAGGCGCAGGGGGAGCTCCTATAATTCACCCCTCCACTTT. Its protein is CASRRRGSSYNSPLHF.

This chain joins TRBV19 and TRBJ2-2; the match to TRBD2 covers 11 bases. From germline, CDR1 is LNHDA and CDR2 SQIVND (reference sequence). This CDR3 has 18 amino acids. V gave up 10 bases and J gave up 4 bases; unmatched junction bases: 17. The CDR3, as DNA: TGTGCCACCCGGAGCCGGGTAGCGGGGGGGCCGGGCACCGGGGAGCTGTTTTTT. Translating it yields CATRSRVAGGPGTGELFF.